This T cell receptor (beta chain) was obtained from a study of shared clonotypes between healthy human individuals. TCRdb's table, derived via immunoSEQ multiplex PCR, lists solely in-frame clones and lacks some. The sample contains over 2 million clones, roughly 90% of which appear only once. The TCR originated in a man between 18 and 35 years old in good health. Some clones in this sample may be carry-over from other donors' samples. Sequencing was done on a sample of naive CD4+ T cells from PBMCs. Subset denoted: CD45RA+ positively selected.

The CDR3, as DNA: TGTGCCGAGACGTCTAGCGGGAGTCTCGAGCAGTACTTC. It is translated as CAETSSGSLEQYF. The chain uses TRBV11-2 and TRBJ2-7, with 10 bases that match TRBD2. Germline V CDR1 and CDR2: SGHAT, FQNNGV. The CDR3 is 13 amino acids. The ends lost 11 bases at V and 6 bases at J; junction bases unmatched: 10.